This T cell receptor (beta chain) derives from a study of blood T cell repertoires in COVID-19. As originally analysed: Cell counts per sample came from amplifying reference gene primers. Clones were sequenced by immunoSEQ multiplex PCR, and TCRdb holds only the in-frame ones, with some missing. V and J calls and clone size follow that table, whereas D and trimming were derived from the DNA. The sample lists about 120,000 clones; approximately 81% were seen once. V was clipped by 4 bases and J by 0 bases; unmatched bases: 16. Germline assignment: CDR1 SNHLY and CDR2 FYNNEI. The CDR3 spans 19 residues.

The sample was peripheral blood. This sequence joins TRBV2 and TRBJ1-2; 8 nucleotides agree with TRBD1. This clonotype originated in a woman between 50 and 59 years old with acute or convalescent COVID-19. CDR3 in DNA: TGTGCCAGCAGTGTGTTCGGGACAGGTGTCCAGAAAGCTAACTATGGCTACACCTTC. It encodes CASSVFGTGVQKANYGYTF.